The clone carrying this T cell receptor (beta chain) was seen a handful of times. Its antigen is currently unknown. A heparinised blood draw that averaged about 120 mL was obtained once from each donor. Sorting of CD4+ naive, central memory, regulatory and stem cell-like memory cells was performed via CD45RO/CCR7/CD25/CD127/CD95/CD27. These data are taken from a study of beta chain features in type 1 diabetes. The study, taken as a whole, reports: Type 1 diabetes patients had TCRB CDR3s that were shorter (moderately but significantly so) in all four CD4+ subsets. Sequencing from cDNA could over-represent high-TCR-expressing cells.

TCRB transcripts that were expressed got sequenced, as all of the isolated RNA had been reverse transcribed. TCRdb's table, derived via immunoSEQ multiplex PCR, lists solely in-frame clones and lacks some. The profile shows a few hundred thousand clones, roughly 13% of them singletons. CDR1 and CDR2 (germline): SQVTM, ANQGSEA. Trimming took 4 bases from V and 11 from J, leaving 23 bases between them. The CDR3 totals 15 residues. This clonotype originated in a woman in her late teens or twenties with type 1 diabetes. Input material: naive CD4+ T cells from blood. The chain couples TRBV29-1 to TRBJ1-4, with D possibly TRBD1 on 5 matching bases. CDR3 residues: CSVVEGASAPMKLFF. Here the CDR3 DNA reads TGCAGCGTTGTAGAAGGGGCCTCCGCCCCAATGAAACTGTTTTTT.